Sequencing of this TCR beta chain was carried out in a study of blood T cell repertoires in COVID-19 (dated by TCRdb to the early 2020s). About the investigation overall: The collaborator samples originated in the United States, Italy and Spain and spanned the acute and convalescent phases of COVID-19. The prospective study material was composed of cDNA or gDNA derived from T cells, B-cell-depleted T cells, or PBMCs. The dataset comprised deeply sampled blood TCRbeta repertoires from subjects exposed to, actively infected with, or recovered from COVID-19. Samples came from the ongoing ImmuneRACE study (first 160 participants) plus 1,254 subjects from 6 global collaborators. Where HLA class I and class II types were available, the types were taken from metadata supplied by the sample provider, not from assay-based typing. Sample metadata almost always included a de-identified subject ID, COVID-19 status, age in years and sex. The repertoires were made available in a free public database intended to serve as a resource for research on the immune response to SARS-CoV-2.

The immunoSEQ Assay, a bias-controlled multiplex PCR, was used to amplify TCRbeta CDR3 regions from genomic DNA. Per the source publication's procedure: The number of nucleated cells in each sample was estimated by amplification of reference gene primers within the assay. To quantify the absolute abundance of each unique TCRbeta CDR3 rearrangement, sequence reads were collapsed and filtered. For each sample, productive Simpson clonality was calculated by taking the square root of Simpson's diversity index across productive rearrangements. The clones in this table, taken by TCRdb from immuneACCESS, are in-frame only. Not every clone is retained; where verified, under half of the shortfall comes from an unresolved V gene, and the cause of the rest is unknown. V and J calls and clone size are as listed in that table; D and trimming were resolved from the DNA. The sample profile shows fewer than 300,000 clones; approximately 90% of them were found once. Approximately 2.1% of the sample belongs to the ten largest clones.

One collaborating source in Seattle enrolled patients during active infection and followed them longitudinally through the course of disease. The collaborating institutions used their own protocols to collect whole blood in K2EDTA tubes. For TCRbeta analysis, collaborator samples were shipped as frozen whole blood, as isolated PBMCs, or as DNA extracted from either sample type. Study-wide conclusions, independent of this receptor: The quantity of clinical and demographic metadata differed by source and by participant and was supplied without curation.

On this clone itself: Its antigen is unknown. The record has no base qualities; no much larger clone is one base away.

Material: peripheral blood. This clonotype was obtained from a woman aged 25-40 years with COVID-19, enrolled during active disease.

In nucleotides, the sequence is TGTGCCAGCAGCTCCATTAGCGGGTTAGGGACCGGGGAGCTGTTTTTT. It is translated as CASSSISGLGTGELFF. The chain is encoded by TRBV9 joined to TRBJ2-2; TRBD2 fits 7 bases in the junction. Clipping removes 4 bases from V and 5 bases from J, with 11 as the unmatched junction base count. CDR3 length: 16 amino acids, cysteine to phenylalanine. Of all the DNA, just the CDR3 is kept, 48 bases in frame from base 1. CDR1 and CDR2 are read off the germline V gene as SGDLS and YYNGEE.